This is a list of T cell receptor beta chains from one sample in a study of cytomegalovirus exposure and HLA in healthy donors. Only in-frame clones appear in the TCRdb table, and some are missing; sequencing was by immunoSEQ multiplex PCR. The sample has around 53,000 clones; approximately 82% are singletons. Source material: PBMCs. The receptors originated from a man aged 45-65 years in good health and CMV-seronegative. Both conserved end residues are part of each CDR3. A D gene is named only where the DNA matches it firmly. The size of a clone is reported for some rows only, either as once, few or many, or as a class for expanded clones.

abundance	v_gene	d_gene	j_gene	CDR3nt	CDR3aa
once	TRBV7-8	.	TRBJ1-1	TGTGCCAGCAGCTCATCCCTTTCGGGTGAAGCTTTCTTT	CASSSSLSGEAFF
few	TRBV18	TRBD1	TRBJ1-1	TGTGCCAGCTCACTGGGGGGCAGGGGGCGAACTGAAGCTTTCTTT	CASSLGGRGRTEAFF
.	TRBV11-1	.	TRBJ2-7	TGTGCCAGCAGCTTAGCGTTCGGTACCTACGAGCAGTACTTC	CASSLAFGTYEQYF
.	TRBV25-1	TRBD1	TRBJ1-4	TGTGCCAGCAAAGTACAGGGGGCCGTTAATGAAAAACTGTTTTTT	CASKVQGAVNEKLFF
once	TRBV6-1	.	TRBJ1-2	TGTGCCAGCAGTGACCAGGGTGGCTATGGCTACACCTTC	CASSDQGGYGYTF
.	TRBV5-1	TRBD1	TRBJ1-5	TGCGCCAGCAGCTTTCGGACAGGGTCAATTAGCAATCAGCCCCAGCATTTT	CASSFRTGSISNQPQHF
once	TRBV29-1	.	TRBJ1-2	TGCAGCGTTACCCGGACAGACCCGGGCTACACCTTC	CSVTRTDPGYTF
.	TRBV11-2	TRBD1	TRBJ2-3	TGTGCCAGCAGCTTGACAGGGGCCACAGATACGCAGTATTTT	CASSLTGATDTQYF
.	TRBV7-6	TRBD2	TRBJ2-2	TGTGCCAGCAGGCCACTGCCCCTTACTAGCGGGGGGGCCTCAGGGGAGCTGTTTTTT	CASRPLPLTSGGASGELFF
.	TRBV9	TRBD2	TRBJ2-2	TGTGCCAGCAGCGTAGGTGCGGGGGCCGGGGAGCTGTTTTTT	CASSVGAGAGELFF
.	TRBV7-9	.	TRBJ2-5	TGTGCCAGCAGACGAGGGGGGGCAGGGGAGACCCAGTACTTC	CASRRGGAGETQYF
.	TRBV25-1	.	TRBJ1-1	TGTGCCAGCAGTGATGCTGCAGGGAAGAGCACTGAAGCTTTCTTT	CASSDAAGKSTEAFF
.	TRBV7-2	TRBD2	TRBJ2-3	TGTGCCAGCAGCCGGGAGGCGAGCGGGGGGAGCACAGATACGCAGTATTTT	CASSREASGGSTDTQYF
once	TRBV18	.	TRBJ1-1	TGTGCCAGCTCAATTCATAGGAACACTGAAGCTTTCTTT	CASSIHRNTEAFF
.	TRBV28	.	TRBJ2-1	TGTGCCAGCATGAAACAGGCAACTTACAATGAGCAGTTCTTC	CASMKQATYNEQFF
.	TRBV5-1	TRBD1	TRBJ1-3	TGCGCCAGCAGCTTTGACAGGGTTGGTGGAAACACCATATATTTT	CASSFDRVGGNTIYF
.	TRBV27	TRBD1	TRBJ2-1	TGTGCCAGCAAGACAGGGGACACTTACAATGAGCAGTTCTTC	CASKTGDTYNEQFF
.	TRBV7-9	.	TRBJ2-2	TGTGCCAGCAGCTTATATGCGTTGCCCGGGGAGCTGTTTTTT	CASSLYALPGELFF
.	TRBV4-1	TRBD2	TRBJ2-5	TGCGCCAGCAGCCAAGAGTTGGGGGGGAATCAAGAGACCCAGTACTTC	CASSQELGGNQETQYF
.	TRBV7-3	.	TRBJ2-2	TGTGCCAGCAGCTTAAGTAACAGGAACACCGGGGAGCTGTTTTTT	CASSLSNRNTGELFF
once	TRBV2	.	TRBJ2-7	TGTGCCAGCAGGAGCAGGGTGTTTGACGAGCAGTACTTC	CASRSRVFDEQYF
once	TRBV27	.	TRBJ1-2	TGTGCCAGCAAAGAACAGAATGATTTCTATGGCTACACCTTC	CASKEQNDFYGYTF
.	TRBV5-1	TRBD1	TRBJ1-4	TGCGCCAGCAGCTCCGGACAGGTCGGCGAAAAACTGTTTTTT	CASSSGQVGEKLFF
few	TRBV7-2	.	TRBJ2-2	TGTGCCAGCCGGAGGGGCGACACCGGGGAGCTGTTTTTT	CASRRGDTGELFF
.	TRBV30	.	TRBJ2-5	TGTGCCTGGAGTGTAACCGGGGTCAAGACCCAGTACTTC	CAWSVTGVKTQYF
.	TRBV18	.	TRBJ2-5	TGTGCCAGCTCACCTCCCGGCAGGGGAGCAGGGGAGACCCAGTACTTC	CASSPPGRGAGETQYF
.	TRBV7-2	.	TRBJ1-5	TGTGCCAGCAGCTTTTCAAATCAGCCCCAGCATTTT	CASSFSNQPQHF
.	TRBV6-6	.	TRBJ2-6	TGTGCCAGCAGTTTGCGGAACGGTGGGGCCAACGTCCTGACTTTC	CASSLRNGGANVLTF
.	TRBV7-2	TRBD2	TRBJ2-5	TGTGCCAGCAGCACCCGACTAGCGGGGGGAGGAGAGACCCAGTACTTC	CASSTRLAGGGETQYF
.	TRBV10-3	TRBD1	TRBJ1-1	TGTGCCACCTCCCAGGACAGGGGCACTGAAGCTTTCTTT	CATSQDRGTEAFF
.	TRBV4-1	TRBD1	TRBJ2-5	TGCGCCAGCAGCCAGACAGGGGGAGAGACCCAGTACTTC	CASSQTGGETQYF
.	TRBV7-2	.	TRBJ1-5	TGTGCCAGCAGCTTGGGGGGGCATGTTAAGGATCAGCCCCAGCATTTT	CASSLGGHVKDQPQHF
.	TRBV19	.	TRBJ1-2	TGTGCCAGTAGTTTCGCGGGTGCCGCTAACTATGGCTACACCTTC	CASSFAGAANYGYTF
.	TRBV7-8	.	TRBJ1-6	TGTGCCAGCAGCTTACATACAGGGAGCTCCTATAATTCACCCCTCCACTTT	CASSLHTGSSYNSPLHF
.	TRBV13	TRBD1	TRBJ1-2	TGTGCCAGCAGCTTAGGACAGGGGAACTATGGCTACACCTTC	CASSLGQGNYGYTF
.	TRBV4-3	.	TRBJ1-5	TGCGCCAGCAGCCAAGCCGAGGGTCAGCCCCAGCATTTT	CASSQAEGQPQHF
.	TRBV25-1	.	TRBJ1-1	TGTGCCAGCAGTGGGCCGCAGGGGATATTTGGGAACACTGAAGCTTTCTTT	CASSGPQGIFGNTEAFF
.	TRBV5-4	.	TRBJ2-3	TGTGCCAGCAGTCTAACAGGGACAGATACGCAGTATTTT	CASSLTGTDTQYF
.	TRBV7-9	.	TRBJ1-4	TGTGCCAGCAGCTTTAATCAACAGCCGATGGCTAATGAAAAACTGTTTTTT	CASSFNQQPMANEKLFF
.	TRBV19	TRBD1	TRBJ1-2	TGTGCCAGTAGTAGGGGACAGGGGCAGAACTATGGCTACACCTTC	CASSRGQGQNYGYTF
once	TRBV5-1	TRBD2	TRBJ2-1	TGCGCCAGCAATACCGGGATAGCGGGGTATAATGAGCAGTTCTTC	CASNTGIAGYNEQFF
.	TRBV11-2	.	TRBJ1-2	TGTGCCAGCAGCCCCGGACAGTACTATGGCTACACCTTC	CASSPGQYYGYTF
.	TRBV11-2	TRBD2	TRBJ2-1	TGTGCCAGCAGCCCCGGGCGGCTAGCGGACAATGAGCAGTTCTTC	CASSPGRLADNEQFF